This TCR beta chain derives from a study of control samples from healthy donors and cancer patients. The protocol was immunoSEQ multiplex PCR, while the TCRdb copy is restricted to in-frame clones and leaves out a portion. The sample contains roughly 100,000 clones, 90% to 95% of which appear only once. Trimming pared 2 bases from V and 2 bases from J, leaving 9 bases between. This CDR3 is 15 amino acids long. Germline assignment: CDR1 MNHNS and CDR2 SASEGT. This rearrangement joins TRBV6-1 to TRBJ1-4; no clear D. The source material was blood. This TCR derives from a woman aged 18-29 years in good health. The CDR3 DNA reads TGTGCCAGCAGTGAAACAGTGGACACTAATGAAAAACTGTTTTTT. This translates into CASSETVDTNEKLFF.